This TCR beta chain was recorded in a study of vaccination and CD4 T cells after COVID-19. Of note for this clonotype: As yet, its antigen is unknown.

The treatment is: roughly 10-day PBMC culture with coronavirus spike peptide pools or control peptides (ViraFEST assay). The germline CDR1 and CDR2 sequences are SGHNT and YYREEE (reference sequence). This CDR3 spans 16 amino acids. Trimming removed 0 bases from V and 4 bases from J, with 16 bases in between. The study sequenced cultured CD4+ T cell DNA using the Oncomine TCR Beta short-read assay. TCRdb itself ran the PCR reads through MiXCR, one entry per CDR3 protein. The top ten hold approximately 13% of the sample, which has approximately 15,000 distinct CDR3 sequences, 48% seen once. Material: CD4+ T cells from blood, cultured in vitro. The chain links TRBV5-4 to TRBJ1-1, with D possibly being TRBD1 (6 bases). The receptor was isolated from a human donor who had recovered from COVID-19. As DNA, the CDR3 is TGTGCCAGCAGCTTGGCCGGCGGGGGCGCCGGCACTGAAGCTTTCTTT. It translates to CASSLAGGGAGTEAFF.